This TCR beta chain comes out of a study of cytomegalovirus exposure and HLA in healthy donors. The V gene's germline CDR1 is SGHRS and CDR2 YFSETQ. J lost 8 bases, V lost 4 bases, and 8 bases had no gene match. The CDR3 is 14 residues long. PCR primers comprised 60 Vbeta and 13 Jbeta primers. The protocol was immunoSEQ multiplex PCR, while the TCRdb copy is restricted to in-frame clones and leaves out a portion. This listing includes around 140,000 clones. Sequencing was done on a sample of PBMCs. The chain combines TRBV5-1 with TRBJ1-4; 7 bases line up with TRBD1. The receptor was derived from a male donor in good health and CMV-seronegative. This CDR3 reads CASSLRDSGEKLFF. CDR3 nucleotide sequence: TGCGCCAGCAGCCTCCGGGACAGTGGAGAAAAACTGTTTTTT.